The present T cell receptor beta chain was sequenced within a study of shared clonotypes between healthy human individuals. Notes on the study in general: Naive subsets tended to show greater estimated richness than memory subsets.

The data were produced by immunoSEQ multiplex PCR, yet TCRdb's version contains in-frame clones alone and is incomplete. Of roughly 1,100,000 clones in the sample, approximately 76% were seen once. As for this clone: As yet, its antigen is unknown.

The CDR3 runs 13 residues. V shed 0 bases, J shed 7 bases, and the junction held 2 bases outside the gene matches. The chain combines TRBV23-1 with TRBJ1-1; 7 positions match TRBD1. TRBV23-1 is classed as an ORF, of uncertain function. The sample consisted of memory CD4+ T cells sorted from blood. Subset denoted: CD45RA-negative fraction. The receptor comes from a man aged 18 to 29 in good health. DNA of the CDR3: TGCGCCAGCAGTCAATCGAACAGGGGTGAAGCTTTCTTT. Translated: CASSQSNRGEAFF.